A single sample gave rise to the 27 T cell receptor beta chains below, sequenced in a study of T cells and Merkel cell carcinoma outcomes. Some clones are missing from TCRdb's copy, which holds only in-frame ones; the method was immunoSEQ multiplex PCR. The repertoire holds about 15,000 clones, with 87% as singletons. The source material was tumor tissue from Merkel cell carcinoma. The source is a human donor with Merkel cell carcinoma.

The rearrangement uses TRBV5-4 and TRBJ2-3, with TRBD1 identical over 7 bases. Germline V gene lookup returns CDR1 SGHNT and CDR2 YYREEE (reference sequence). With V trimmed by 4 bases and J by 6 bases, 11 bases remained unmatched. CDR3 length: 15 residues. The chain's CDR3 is CASSIPGTASDTQYF. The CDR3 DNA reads TGTGCCAGCAGCATACCCGGGACAGCCTCGGATACGCAGTATTTT.

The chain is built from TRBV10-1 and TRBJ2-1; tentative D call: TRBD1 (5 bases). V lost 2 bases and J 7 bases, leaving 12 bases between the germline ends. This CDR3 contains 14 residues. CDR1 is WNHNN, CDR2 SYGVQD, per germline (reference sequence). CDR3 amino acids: CASSEQAGMNEQFF. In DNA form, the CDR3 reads TGCGCCAGCAGTGAGCAGGCAGGGATGAATGAGCAGTTCTTC.

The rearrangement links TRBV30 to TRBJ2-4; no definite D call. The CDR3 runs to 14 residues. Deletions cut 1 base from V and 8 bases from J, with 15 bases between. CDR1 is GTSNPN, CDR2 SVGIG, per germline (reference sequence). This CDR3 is CAWSEGALSDIQYF. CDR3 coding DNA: TGTGCCTGGAGTGAAGGCGCGCTATCCGACATTCAGTACTTC.

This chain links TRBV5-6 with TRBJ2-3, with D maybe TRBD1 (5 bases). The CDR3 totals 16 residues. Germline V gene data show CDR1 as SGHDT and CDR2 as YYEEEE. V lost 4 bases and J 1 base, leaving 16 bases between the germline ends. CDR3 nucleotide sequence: TGTGCCAGCAGCCCAGGCGTTGCGACAGGCACAGATACGCAGTATTTT. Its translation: CASSPGVATGTDTQYF. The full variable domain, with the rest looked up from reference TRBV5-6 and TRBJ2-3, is DAGVTQSPTHLIKTRGQQVTLRCSPKSGHDTVSWYQQALGQGPQFIFQYYEEEERQRGNFPDRFSGHQFPNYSSELNVNALLLGDSALYLCASSPGVATGTDTQYFGPGTRLTVL.

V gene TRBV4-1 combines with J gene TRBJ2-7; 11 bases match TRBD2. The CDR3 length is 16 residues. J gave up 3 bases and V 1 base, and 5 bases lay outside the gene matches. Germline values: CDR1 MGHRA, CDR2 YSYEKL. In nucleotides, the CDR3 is TGCGCCAGCAGCCAAGGCATCGGGACTAGCGGCTACGAGCAGTACTTC. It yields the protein CASSQGIGTSGYEQYF.

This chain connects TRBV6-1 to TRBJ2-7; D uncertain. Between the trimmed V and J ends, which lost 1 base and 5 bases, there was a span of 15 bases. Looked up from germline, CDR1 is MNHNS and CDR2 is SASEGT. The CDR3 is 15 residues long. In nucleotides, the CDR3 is TGTGCCAGCAGTGAAGAAGGCTCAGGCTTGGACGAGCAGTACTTC. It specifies CASSEEGSGLDEQYF.

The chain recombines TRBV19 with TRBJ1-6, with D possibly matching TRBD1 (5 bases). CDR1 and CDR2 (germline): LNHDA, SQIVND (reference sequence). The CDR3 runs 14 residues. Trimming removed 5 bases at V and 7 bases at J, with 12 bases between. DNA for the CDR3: TGTGCCAGTAGTTCGGGACGCCAAAATTCACCCCTCCACTTT. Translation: CASSSGRQNSPLHF.

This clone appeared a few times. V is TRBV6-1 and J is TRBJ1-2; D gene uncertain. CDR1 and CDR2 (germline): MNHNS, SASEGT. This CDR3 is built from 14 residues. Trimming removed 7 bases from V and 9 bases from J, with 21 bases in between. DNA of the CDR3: TGTGCCAGCACCCTTCTTTTAGCCTTCGAAAGCTACACCTTC. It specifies CASTLLLAFESYTF.

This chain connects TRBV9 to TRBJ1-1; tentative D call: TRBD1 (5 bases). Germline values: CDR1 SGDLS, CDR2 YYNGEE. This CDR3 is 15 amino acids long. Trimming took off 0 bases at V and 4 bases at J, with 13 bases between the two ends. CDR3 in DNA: TGTGCCAGCAGCGTAGCTGGGGGGATCAGCACTGAAGCTTTCTTT. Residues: CASSVAGGISTEAFF.

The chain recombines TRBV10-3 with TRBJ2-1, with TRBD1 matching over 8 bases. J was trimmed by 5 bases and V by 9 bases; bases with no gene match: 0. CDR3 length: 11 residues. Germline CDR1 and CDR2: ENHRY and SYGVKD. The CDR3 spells CAMGQDNEQFF. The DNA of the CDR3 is TGTGCCATGGGACAGGACAATGAGCAGTTCTTC.

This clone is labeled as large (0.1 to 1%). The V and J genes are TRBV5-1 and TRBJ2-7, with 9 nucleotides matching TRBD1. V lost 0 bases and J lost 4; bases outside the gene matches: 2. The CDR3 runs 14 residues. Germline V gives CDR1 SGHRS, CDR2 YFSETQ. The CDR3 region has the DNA TGCGCCAGCAGCTTGGGGACAGGGGAGTACGAGCAGTACTTC. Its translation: CASSLGTGEYEQYF.

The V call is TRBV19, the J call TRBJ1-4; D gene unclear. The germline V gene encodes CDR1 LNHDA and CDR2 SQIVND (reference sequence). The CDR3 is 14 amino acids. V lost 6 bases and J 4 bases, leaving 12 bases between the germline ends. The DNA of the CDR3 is TGTGCCAGTAGGAGGGCAGACTATAATGAAAAACTGTTTTTT. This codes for CASRRADYNEKLFF.

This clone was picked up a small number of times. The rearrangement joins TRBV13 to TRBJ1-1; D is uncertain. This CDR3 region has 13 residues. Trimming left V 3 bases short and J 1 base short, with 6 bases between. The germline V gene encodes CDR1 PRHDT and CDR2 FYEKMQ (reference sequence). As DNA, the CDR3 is TGTGCCAGCAGCTTGAGACGGAACACTGAAGCTTTCTTT. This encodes CASSLRRNTEAFF.

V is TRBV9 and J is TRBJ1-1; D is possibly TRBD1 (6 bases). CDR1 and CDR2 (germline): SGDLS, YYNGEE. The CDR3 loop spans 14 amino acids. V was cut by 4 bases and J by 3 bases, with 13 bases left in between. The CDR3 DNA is TGTGCCAGCAGCATGGACAGTTTAGACACTGAAGCTTTCTTT. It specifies CASSMDSLDTEAFF. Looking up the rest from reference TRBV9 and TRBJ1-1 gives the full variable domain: DSGVTQTPKHLITATGQRVTLRCSPRSGDLSVYWYQQSLDQGLQFLIQYYNGEERAKGNILERFSAQQFPDLHSELNLSSLELGDSALYFCASSMDSLDTEAFFGQGTRLTVV.

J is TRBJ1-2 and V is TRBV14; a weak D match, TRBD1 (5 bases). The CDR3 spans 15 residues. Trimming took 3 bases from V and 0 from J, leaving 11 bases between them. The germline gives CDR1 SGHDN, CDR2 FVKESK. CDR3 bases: TGTGCCAGCAGCCATGGGACGGGGCCTAACTATGGCTACACCTTC. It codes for CASSHGTGPNYGYTF.

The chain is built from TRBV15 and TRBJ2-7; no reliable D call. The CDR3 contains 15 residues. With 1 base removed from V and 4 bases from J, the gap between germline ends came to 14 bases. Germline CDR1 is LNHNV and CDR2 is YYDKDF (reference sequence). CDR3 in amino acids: CATSRGIGRAYEQYF. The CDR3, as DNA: TGTGCCACCAGCAGAGGGATTGGACGGGCGTACGAGCAGTACTTC.

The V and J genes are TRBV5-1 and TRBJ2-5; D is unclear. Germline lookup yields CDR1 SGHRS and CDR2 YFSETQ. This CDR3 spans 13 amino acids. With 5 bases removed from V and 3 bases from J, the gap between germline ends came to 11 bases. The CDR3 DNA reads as TGCGCCAGCAGGGATCTAGAAGAAGAGACCCAGTACTTC. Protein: CASRDLEEETQYF.

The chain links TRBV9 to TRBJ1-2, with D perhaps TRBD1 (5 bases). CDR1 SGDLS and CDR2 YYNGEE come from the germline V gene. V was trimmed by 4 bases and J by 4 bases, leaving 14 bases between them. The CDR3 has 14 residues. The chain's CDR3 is CASSPQGPGYGYTF. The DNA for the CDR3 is TGTGCCAGCAGCCCCCAGGGACCAGGCTATGGCTACACCTTC.

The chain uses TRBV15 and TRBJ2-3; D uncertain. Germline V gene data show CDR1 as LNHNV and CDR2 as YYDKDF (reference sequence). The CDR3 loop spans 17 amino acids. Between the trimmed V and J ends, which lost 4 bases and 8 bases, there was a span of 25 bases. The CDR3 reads CATSIPWVFGKGGTQYF. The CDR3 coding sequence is TGTGCCACCAGCATACCCTGGGTATTTGGAAAGGGCGGTACGCAGTATTTT.

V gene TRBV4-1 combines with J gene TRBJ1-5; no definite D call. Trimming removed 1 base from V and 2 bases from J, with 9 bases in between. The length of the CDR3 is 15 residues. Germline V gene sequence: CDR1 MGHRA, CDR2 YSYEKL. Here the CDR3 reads CASSQGELGNQPQHF. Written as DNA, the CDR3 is TGCGCCAGCAGCCAAGGGGAGTTGGGCAATCAGCCCCAGCATTTT.

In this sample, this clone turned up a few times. CDR3 protein: CASSPLTWSEGEQYF. CDR3 in DNA: TGTGCCAGCAGTCCCCTTACCTGGTCTGAAGGCGAGCAGTACTTC. The rearrangement uses TRBV28 and TRBJ2-7; D is unresolved. The germline V gene encodes CDR1 MDHEN and CDR2 SYDVKM. This CDR3 has 15 amino acids. Between the trimmed V and J ends, which lost 5 bases and 6 bases, there was a span of 20 bases.

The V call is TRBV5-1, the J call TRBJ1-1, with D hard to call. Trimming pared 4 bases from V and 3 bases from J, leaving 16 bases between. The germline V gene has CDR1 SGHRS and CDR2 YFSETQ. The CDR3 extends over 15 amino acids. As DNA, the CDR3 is TGCGCCAGCAGCCCCCTGGGCAGGAGTGACACTGAAGCTTTCTTT. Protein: CASSPLGRSDTEAFF.

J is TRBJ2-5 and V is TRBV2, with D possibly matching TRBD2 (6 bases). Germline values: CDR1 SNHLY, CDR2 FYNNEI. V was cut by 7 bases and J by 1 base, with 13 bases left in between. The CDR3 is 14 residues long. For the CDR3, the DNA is TGTGCCAGCAAAAAGGTAGCGGCCCAAGAGACCCAGTACTTC. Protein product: CASKKVAAQETQYF.

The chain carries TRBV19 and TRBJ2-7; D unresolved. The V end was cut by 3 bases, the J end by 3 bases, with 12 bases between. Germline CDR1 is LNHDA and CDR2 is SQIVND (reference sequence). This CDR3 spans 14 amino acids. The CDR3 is CASSIGSLGYEQYF. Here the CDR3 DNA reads TGTGCCAGTAGTATCGGCTCACTTGGCTACGAGCAGTACTTC.

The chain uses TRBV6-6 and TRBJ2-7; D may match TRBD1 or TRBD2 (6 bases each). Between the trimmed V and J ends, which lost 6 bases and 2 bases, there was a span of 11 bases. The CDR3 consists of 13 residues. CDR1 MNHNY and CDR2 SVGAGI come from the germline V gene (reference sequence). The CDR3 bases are TGTGCCAGCAGCCCAGGGGAGGCCTACGAGCAGTACTTC. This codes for CASSPGEAYEQYF.

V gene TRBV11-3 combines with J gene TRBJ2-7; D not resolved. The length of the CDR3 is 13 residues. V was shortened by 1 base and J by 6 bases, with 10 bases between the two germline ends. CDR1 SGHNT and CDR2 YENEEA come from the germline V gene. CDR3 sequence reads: CASSLGMGSEQYF. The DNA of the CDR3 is TGTGCCAGCAGCTTAGGAATGGGGTCCGAGCAGTACTTC.

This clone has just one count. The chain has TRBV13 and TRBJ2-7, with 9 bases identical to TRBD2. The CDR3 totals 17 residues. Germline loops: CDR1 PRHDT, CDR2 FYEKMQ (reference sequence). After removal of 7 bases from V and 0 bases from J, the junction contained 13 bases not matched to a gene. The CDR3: CASTAYGLAGSSYEQYF. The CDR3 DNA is TGTGCCAGCACAGCTTACGGTCTAGCGGGGTCCTCCTACGAGCAGTACTTC.